Listed here are 2 T cell receptor beta chains from one sample, sequenced in a study of T-cell memory formation after mild COVID-19. TCRdb independently ran MiXCR on the 5' RACE reads; one entry per CDR3 protein. This table has about 49,000 distinct CDR3 sequences, 25% to 35% appearing once. Sequenced: PBMCs or a T cell subset sorted from them (not recorded which). All receptors come from a man aged 18 to 29 who had mild COVID-19 (a few samples of this study predate the infection). Cell type and time point are not known.

This clonotype was counted between two and nine times. The chain uses TRBV4-1 and TRBJ2-2, with unresolved D. The CDR3 runs to 12 residues. V lost 6 bases to trimming and J lost 7 bases, with 9 bases between them. Germline CDR1 is MGHRA and CDR2 is YSYEKL. The CDR3 is CASRHPVGELFF. For the CDR3, the DNA is TGCGCCAGCAGACACCCGGTCGGGGAGCTGTTTTTT.

The V call is TRBV20-1, the J call TRBJ2-7; a weak D match, TRBD1 (6 bases). Germline V CDR1 and CDR2: DFQATT, SNEGSKA (reference sequence). The CDR3 runs 12 residues. Trimming left V 7 bases short and J 6 bases short, with 16 bases between. The CDR3 region is CSGRRRGGEQYV. For the CDR3, the DNA is TGCAGTGGCAGACGCAGGGGTGGCGAGCAGTACGTC.